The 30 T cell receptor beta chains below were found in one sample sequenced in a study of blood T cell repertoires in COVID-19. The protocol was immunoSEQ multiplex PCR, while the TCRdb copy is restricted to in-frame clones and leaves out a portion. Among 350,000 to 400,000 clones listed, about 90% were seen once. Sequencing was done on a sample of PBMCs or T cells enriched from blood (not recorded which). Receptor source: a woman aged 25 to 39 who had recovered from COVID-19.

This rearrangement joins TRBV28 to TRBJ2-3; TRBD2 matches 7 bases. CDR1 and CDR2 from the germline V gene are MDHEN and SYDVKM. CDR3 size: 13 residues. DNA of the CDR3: TGTGCAACCGATAGCGGGAGCACAGATACGCAGTATTTT. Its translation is CATDSGSTDTQYF.

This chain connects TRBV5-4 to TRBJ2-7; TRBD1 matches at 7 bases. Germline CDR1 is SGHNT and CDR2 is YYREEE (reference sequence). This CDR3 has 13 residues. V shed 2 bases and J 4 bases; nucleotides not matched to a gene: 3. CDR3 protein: CASSFQGQYEQYF. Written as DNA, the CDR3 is TGTGCCAGCAGCTTCCAGGGACAGTACGAGCAGTACTTC.

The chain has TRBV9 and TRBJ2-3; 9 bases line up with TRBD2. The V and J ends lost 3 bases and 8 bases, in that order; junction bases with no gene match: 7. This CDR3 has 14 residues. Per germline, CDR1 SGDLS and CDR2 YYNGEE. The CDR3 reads CASSDGTSSGTQYF. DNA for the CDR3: TGTGCCAGCAGCGACGGGACTAGCTCCGGTACGCAGTATTTT.

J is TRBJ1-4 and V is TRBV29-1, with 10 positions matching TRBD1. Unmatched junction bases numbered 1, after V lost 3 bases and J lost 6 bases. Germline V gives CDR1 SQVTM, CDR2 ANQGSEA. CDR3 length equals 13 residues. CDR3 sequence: CSVEGTGDEKLFF. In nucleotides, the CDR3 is TGCAGCGTTGAGGGGACAGGGGATGAAAAACTGTTTTTT.

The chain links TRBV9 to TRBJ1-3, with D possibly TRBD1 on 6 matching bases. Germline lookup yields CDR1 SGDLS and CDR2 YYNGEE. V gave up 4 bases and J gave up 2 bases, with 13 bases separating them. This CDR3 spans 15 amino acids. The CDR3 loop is CASSRRTDAGNTIYF. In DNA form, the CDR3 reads TGTGCCAGCAGCCGGCGGACAGACGCTGGAAACACCATATATTTT.

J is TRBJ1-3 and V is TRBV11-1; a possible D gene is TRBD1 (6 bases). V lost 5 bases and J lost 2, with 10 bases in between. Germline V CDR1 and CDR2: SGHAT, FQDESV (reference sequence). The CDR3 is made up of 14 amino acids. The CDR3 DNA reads TGTGCCAGCAGCGCGCGGACAGCTGGAAACACCATATATTTT. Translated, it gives CASSARTAGNTIYF.

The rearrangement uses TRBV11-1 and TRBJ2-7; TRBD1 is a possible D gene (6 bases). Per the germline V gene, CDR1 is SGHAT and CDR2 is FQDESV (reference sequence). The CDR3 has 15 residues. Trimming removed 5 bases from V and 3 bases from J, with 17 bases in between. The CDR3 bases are TGTGCCAGCAGCGAATGGGACAACGCACACTACGAGCAGTACTTC. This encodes CASSEWDNAHYEQYF. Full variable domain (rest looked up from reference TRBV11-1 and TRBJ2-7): EAEVAQSPRYKITEKSQAVAFWCDPISGHATLYWYRQILGQGPELLVQFQDESVVDDSQLPKDRFSAERLKGVDSTLKIQPAELGDSAMYLCASSEWDNAHYEQYFGPGTRLTVT.

Here the CDR3 reads CASSPPRRLYNEQFF. CDR3 bases: TGTGCCAGCAGCCCCCCTCGTCGGTTGTACAATGAGCAGTTCTTC. This chain connects TRBV3-1 (or the pseudogene TRBV3-2) to TRBJ2-1; D unclear. The CDR3 is 15 residues long. The germline gives CDR1 LGHDT, CDR2 YNNKEL (reference sequence). Trimming cost V 4 bases and J 4 bases, with 14 bases left between them.

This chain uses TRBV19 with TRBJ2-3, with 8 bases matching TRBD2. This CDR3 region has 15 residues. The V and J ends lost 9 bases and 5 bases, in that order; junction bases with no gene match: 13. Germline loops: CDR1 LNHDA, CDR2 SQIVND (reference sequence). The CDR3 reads CASSTSGPLLDTQYF. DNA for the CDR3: TGTGCCAGCTCTACTAGCGGACCGCTTTTAGATACGCAGTATTTT.

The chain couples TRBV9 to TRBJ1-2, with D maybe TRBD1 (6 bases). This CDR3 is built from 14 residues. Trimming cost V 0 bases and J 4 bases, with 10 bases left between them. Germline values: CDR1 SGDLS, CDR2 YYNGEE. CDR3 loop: CASSVGTVSYGYTF. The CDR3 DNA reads TGTGCCAGCAGCGTAGGGACAGTCTCCTATGGCTACACCTTC. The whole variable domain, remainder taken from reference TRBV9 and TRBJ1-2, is DSGVTQTPKHLITATGQRVTLRCSPRSGDLSVYWYQQSLDQGLQFLIQYYNGEERAKGNILERFSAQQFPDLHSELNLSSLELGDSALYFCASSVGTVSYGYTFGSGTRLTVV.

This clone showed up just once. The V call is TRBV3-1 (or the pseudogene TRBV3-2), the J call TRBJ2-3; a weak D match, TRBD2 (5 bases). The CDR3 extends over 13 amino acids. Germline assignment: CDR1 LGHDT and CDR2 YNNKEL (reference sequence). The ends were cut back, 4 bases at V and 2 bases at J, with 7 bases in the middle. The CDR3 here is CASSPGDTDTQYF. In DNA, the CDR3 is TGTGCCAGCAGCCCCGGGGACACAGATACGCAGTATTTT.

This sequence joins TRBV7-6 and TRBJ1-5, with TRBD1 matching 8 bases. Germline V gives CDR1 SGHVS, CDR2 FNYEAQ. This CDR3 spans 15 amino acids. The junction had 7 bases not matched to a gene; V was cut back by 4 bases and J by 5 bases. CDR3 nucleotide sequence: TGTGCCAGCAGCTGGGGGACAGGACGGGATCAGCCCCAGCATTTT. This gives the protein CASSWGTGRDQPQHF.

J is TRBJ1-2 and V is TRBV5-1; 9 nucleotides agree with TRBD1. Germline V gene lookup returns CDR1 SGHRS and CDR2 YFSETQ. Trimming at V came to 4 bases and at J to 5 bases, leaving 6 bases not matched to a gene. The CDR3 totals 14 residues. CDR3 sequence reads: CASSQDRGVYGYTF. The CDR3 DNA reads TGCGCCAGCAGCCAGGACAGGGGAGTGTATGGCTACACCTTC.

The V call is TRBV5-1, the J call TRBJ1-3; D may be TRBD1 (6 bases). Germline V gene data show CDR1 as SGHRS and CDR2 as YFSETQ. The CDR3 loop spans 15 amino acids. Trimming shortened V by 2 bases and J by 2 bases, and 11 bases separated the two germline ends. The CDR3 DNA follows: TGCGCCAGCAGCTTAGGGACATTGGCTGGAAACACCATATATTTT. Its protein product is CASSLGTLAGNTIYF.

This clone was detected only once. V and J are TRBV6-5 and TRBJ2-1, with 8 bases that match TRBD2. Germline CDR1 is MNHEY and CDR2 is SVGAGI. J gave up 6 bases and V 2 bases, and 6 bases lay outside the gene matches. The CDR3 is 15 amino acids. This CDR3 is CASSYGSGTPNEQFF. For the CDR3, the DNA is TGTGCCAGCAGTTACGGTAGCGGGACGCCCAATGAGCAGTTCTTC.

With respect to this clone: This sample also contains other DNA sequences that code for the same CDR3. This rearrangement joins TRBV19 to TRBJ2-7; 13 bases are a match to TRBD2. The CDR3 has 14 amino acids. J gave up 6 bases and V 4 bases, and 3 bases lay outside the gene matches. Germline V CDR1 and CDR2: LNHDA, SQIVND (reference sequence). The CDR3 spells CASSRTSGSLEQYF. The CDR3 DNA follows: TGTGCCAGTAGTAGGACTAGCGGGAGCCTCGAGCAGTACTTC.

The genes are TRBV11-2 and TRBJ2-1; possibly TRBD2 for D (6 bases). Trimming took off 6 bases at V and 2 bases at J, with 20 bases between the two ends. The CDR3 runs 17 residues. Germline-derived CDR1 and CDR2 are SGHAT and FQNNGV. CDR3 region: CASSPIARRGAYNEQFF. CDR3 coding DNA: TGTGCCAGCAGTCCCATAGCGAGGCGGGGAGCCTACAATGAGCAGTTCTTC.

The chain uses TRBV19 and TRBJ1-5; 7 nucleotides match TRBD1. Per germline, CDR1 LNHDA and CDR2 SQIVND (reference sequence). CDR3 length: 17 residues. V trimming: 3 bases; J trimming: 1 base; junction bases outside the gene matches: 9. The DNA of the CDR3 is TGTGCCAGTAGTATTGGGGCCCAGGGACAGAGCAATCAGCCCCAGCATTTT. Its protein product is CASSIGAQGQSNQPQHF.

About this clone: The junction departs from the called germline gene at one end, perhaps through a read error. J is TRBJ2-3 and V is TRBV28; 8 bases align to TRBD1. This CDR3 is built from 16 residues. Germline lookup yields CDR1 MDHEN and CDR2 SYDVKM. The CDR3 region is CASSLDGQGSTGTQYF. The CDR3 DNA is TGTGCCAGCAGTTTAGATGGACAGGGATCCACAGGTACGCAGTATTTT. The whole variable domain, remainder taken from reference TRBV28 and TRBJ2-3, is DVKVTQSSRYLVKRTGEKVFLECVQDMDHENMFWYRQDPGLGLRLIYFSYDVKMKEKGDIPEGYSVSREKKERFSLILESASTNQTSMYLCASSLDGQGSTGTQYFGPGTRLTVL.

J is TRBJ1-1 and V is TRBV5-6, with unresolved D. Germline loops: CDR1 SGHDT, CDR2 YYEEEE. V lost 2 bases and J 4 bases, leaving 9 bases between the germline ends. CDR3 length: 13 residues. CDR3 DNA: TGTGCCAGCAGCTTCCGACACTTCACTGAAGCTTTCTTT. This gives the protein CASSFRHFTEAFF.

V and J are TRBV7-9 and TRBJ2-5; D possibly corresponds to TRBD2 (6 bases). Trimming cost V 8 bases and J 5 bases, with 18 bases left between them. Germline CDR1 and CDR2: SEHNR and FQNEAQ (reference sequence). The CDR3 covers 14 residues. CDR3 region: CASGPVGGGETQYF. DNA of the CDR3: TGTGCCAGCGGGCCGGTGGGGGGAGGCGAGACCCAGTACTTC. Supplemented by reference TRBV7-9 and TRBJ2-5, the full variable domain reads DTGVSQNPRHKITKRGQNVTFRCDPISEHNRLYWYRQTLGQGPEFLTYFQNEAQLEKSRLLSDRFSAERPKGSFSTLEIQRTEQGDSAMYLCASGPVGGGETQYFGPGTRLLVL.

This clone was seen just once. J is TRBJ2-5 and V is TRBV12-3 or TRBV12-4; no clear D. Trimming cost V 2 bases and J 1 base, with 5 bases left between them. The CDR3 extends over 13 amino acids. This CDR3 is CASSLHSQETQYF. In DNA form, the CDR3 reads TGTGCCAGCAGTTTACACAGCCAAGAGACCCAGTACTTC.

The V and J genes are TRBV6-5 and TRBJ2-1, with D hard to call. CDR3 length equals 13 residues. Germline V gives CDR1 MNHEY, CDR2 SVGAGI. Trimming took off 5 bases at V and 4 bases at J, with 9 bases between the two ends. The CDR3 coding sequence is TGTGCCAGCAGTATTTCAGCGTACAATGAGCAGTTCTTC. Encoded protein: CASSISAYNEQFF.

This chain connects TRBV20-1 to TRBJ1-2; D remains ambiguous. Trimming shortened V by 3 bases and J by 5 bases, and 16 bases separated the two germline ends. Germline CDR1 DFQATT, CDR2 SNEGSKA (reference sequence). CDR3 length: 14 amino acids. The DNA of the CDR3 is TGCAGTGCTAGTATCTCTCGGGATGGGTATGGCTACACCTTC. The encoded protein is CSASISRDGYGYTF.

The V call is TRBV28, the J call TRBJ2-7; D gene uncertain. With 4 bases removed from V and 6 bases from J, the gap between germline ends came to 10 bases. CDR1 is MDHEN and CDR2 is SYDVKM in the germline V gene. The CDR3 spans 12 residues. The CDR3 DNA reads TGTGCCAGCAGTTCCAACAGTGCCGAGCAGTACTTC. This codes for CASSSNSAEQYF.

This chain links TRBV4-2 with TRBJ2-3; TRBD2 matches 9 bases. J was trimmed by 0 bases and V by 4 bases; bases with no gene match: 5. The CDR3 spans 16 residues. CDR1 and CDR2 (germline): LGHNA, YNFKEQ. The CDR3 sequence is CASSLMTSGSTDTQYF. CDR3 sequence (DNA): TGTGCCAGCAGCCTAATGACTAGCGGTAGCACAGATACGCAGTATTTT.

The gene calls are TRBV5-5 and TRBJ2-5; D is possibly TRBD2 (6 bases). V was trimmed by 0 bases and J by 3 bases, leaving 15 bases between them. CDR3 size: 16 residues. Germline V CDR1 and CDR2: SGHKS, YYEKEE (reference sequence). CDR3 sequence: CASSLGPSGGEETQYF. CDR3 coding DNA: TGTGCCAGCAGCTTGGGTCCCAGTGGAGGGGAAGAGACCCAGTACTTC.

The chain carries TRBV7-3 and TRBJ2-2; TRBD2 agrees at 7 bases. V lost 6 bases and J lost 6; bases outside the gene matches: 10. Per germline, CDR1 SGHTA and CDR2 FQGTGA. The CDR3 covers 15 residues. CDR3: CASRGGKGAAGELFF. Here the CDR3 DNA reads TGTGCCAGCAGGGGAGGGAAAGGGGCGGCCGGGGAGCTGTTTTTT.

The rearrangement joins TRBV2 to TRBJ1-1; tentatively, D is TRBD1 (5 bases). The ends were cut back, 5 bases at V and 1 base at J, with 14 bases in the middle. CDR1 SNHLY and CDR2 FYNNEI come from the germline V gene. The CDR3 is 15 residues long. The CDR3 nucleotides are TGTGCCAGCAGTAGCCAGGGCATCGGGAACACTGAAGCTTTCTTT. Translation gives CASSSQGIGNTEAFF.

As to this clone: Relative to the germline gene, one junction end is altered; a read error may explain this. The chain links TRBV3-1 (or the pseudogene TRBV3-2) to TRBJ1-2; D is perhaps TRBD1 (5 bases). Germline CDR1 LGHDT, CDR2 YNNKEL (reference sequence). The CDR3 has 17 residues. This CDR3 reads CASSQEWGTGMATECHF. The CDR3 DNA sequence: TGTGCCAGCAGCCAAGAGTGGGGCACAGGTATGGCTACTGAGTGCCACTTC.